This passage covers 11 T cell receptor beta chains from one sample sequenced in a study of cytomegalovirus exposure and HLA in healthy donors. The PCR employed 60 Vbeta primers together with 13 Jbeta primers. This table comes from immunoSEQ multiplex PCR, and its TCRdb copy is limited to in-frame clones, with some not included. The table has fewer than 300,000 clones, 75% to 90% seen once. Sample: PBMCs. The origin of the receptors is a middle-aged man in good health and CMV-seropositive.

The CDR3 DNA reads TGTGCCAGTAGTTGGCGGGAGAGCTCCTACGAGCAGTACTTC. Amino acid sequence: CASSWRESSYEQYF. The rearrangement links TRBV19 to TRBJ2-7, with TRBD2 matching over 7 bases. Germline-derived CDR1 and CDR2 are LNHDA and SQIVND (reference sequence). The CDR3 contains 14 residues. The ends lost 5 bases at V and 0 bases at J; junction bases unmatched: 4.

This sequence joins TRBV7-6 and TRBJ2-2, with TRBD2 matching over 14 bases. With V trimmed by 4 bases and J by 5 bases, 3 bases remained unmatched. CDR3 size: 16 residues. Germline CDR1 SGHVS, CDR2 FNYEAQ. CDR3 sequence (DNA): TGTGCCAGCAGCTGGGGACTAGCGGGAGAAACCGGGGAGCTGTTTTTT. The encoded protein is CASSWGLAGETGELFF.

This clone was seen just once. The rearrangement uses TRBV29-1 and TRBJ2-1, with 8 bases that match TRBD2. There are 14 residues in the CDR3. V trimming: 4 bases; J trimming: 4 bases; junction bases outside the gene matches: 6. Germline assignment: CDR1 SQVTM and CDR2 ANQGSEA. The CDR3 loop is CSVGLAGPYNEQFF. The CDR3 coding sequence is TGCAGCGTTGGCCTAGCGGGTCCATACAATGAGCAGTTCTTC.

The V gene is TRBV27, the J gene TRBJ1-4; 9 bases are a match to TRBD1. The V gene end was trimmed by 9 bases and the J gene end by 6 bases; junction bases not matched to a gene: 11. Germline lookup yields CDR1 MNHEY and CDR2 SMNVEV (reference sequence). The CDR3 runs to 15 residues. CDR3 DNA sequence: TGTGCCAGTAGGGTCCGGGACAGGGTACATGAAAAACTGTTTTTT. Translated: CASRVRDRVHEKLFF.

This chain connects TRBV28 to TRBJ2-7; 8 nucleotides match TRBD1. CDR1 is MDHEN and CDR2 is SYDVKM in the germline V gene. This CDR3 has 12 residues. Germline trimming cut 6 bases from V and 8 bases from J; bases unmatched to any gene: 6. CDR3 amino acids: CASRGTGLKQYF. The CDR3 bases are TGTGCCAGCAGGGGGACAGGCTTAAAGCAGTACTTC.

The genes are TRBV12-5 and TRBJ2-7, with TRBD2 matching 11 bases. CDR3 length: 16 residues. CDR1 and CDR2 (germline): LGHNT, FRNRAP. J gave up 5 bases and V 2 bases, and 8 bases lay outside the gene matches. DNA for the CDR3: TGTGCTAGTGGTTTGAGCCTAGCGGGAGGAAGGGACGAGCAGTACTTC. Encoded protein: CASGLSLAGGRDEQYF.

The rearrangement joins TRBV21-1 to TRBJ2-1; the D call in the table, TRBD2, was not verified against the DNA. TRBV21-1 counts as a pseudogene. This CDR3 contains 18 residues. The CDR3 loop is CASSKRVRAGGPYNEQFF. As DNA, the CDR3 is TGTGCCAGCAGCAAACGTGTAAGAGCGGGAGGGCCATACAATGAGCAGTTCTTC.

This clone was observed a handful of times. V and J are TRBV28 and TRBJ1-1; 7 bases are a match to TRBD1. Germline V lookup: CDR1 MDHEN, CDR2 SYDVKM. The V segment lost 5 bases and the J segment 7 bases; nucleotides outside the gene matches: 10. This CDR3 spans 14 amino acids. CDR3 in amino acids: CASSPQGRSDEAFF. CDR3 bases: TGTGCCAGCAGTCCACAGGGGAGGTCTGATGAAGCTTTCTTT.

CDR3 nucleotides: TGTGCCAGCAGCGGACTAGCGGGAGCAGGGGAGCAGTTCTTC. Translating gives CASSGLAGAGEQFF. This sequence joins TRBV5-6 and TRBJ2-1; 13 bases fit TRBD2. V lost 4 bases and J lost 10; bases outside the gene matches: 5. There are 14 residues in the CDR3. Germline V gene lookup returns CDR1 SGHDT and CDR2 YYEEEE.

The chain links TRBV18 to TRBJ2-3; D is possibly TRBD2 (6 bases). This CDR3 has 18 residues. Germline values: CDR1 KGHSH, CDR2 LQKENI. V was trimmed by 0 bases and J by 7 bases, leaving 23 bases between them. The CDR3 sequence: CASSPPSPRDFSWNTQYF. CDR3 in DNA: TGTGCCAGCTCACCACCGTCCCCCCGGGACTTCTCCTGGAATACGCAGTATTTT. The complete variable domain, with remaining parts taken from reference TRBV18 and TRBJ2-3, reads NAGVMQNPRHLVRRRGQEARLRCSPMKGHSHVYWYRQLPEEGLKFMVYLQKENIIDESGMPKERFSAEFPKEGPSILRIQQVVRGDSAAYFCASSPPSPRDFSWNTQYFGPGTRLTVL.

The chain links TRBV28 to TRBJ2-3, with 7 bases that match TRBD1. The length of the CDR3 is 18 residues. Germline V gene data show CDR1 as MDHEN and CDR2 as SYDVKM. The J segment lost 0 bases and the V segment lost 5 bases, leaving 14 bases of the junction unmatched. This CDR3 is CASSEAGGPLFSTDTQYF. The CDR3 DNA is TGTGCCAGCAGTGAGGCAGGGGGACCACTCTTCAGCACAGATACGCAGTATTTT.